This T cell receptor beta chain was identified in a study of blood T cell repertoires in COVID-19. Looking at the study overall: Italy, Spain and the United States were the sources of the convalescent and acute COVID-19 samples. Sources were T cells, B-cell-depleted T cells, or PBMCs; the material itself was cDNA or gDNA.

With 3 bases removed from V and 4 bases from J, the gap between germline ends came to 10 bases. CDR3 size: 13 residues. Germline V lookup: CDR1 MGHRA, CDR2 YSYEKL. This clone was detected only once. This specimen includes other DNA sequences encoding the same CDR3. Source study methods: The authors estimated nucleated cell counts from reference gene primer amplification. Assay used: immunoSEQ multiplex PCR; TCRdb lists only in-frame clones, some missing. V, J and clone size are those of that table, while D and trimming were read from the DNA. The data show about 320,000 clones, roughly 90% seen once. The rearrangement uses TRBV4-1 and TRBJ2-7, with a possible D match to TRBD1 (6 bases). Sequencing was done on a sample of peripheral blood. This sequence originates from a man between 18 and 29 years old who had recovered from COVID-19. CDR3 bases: TGCGCCAGCAGCCATCCAGGGGCTTACGAGCAGTACTTC. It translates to CASSHPGAYEQYF.